The 9 T cell receptor beta chains presented below share a single source sample, sequenced in a study of glioma-infiltrating T cells after dendritic cell vaccination. Sequencing was performed with immunoSEQ multiplex PCR; in TCRdb, only in-frame clones are kept and a portion is missing. This sample yields about 67,000 clones, of which 81% are seen a single time; 7% to 9.5% belongs to the top ten. This specimen was blood, taken before dendritic cell vaccination. These receptors were obtained from a human donor with glioblastoma.

The V call is TRBV7-9, the J call TRBJ2-7; D is unresolved. The V gene's germline CDR1 is SEHNR and CDR2 FQNEAQ (reference sequence). The V end was cut by 1 base, the J end by 0 bases, with 13 bases between. This CDR3 has 16 residues. The CDR3 loop reads CASSLGSVDNSYEQYF. The CDR3 DNA reads TGTGCCAGCAGCTTAGGATCTGTAGACAACTCCTACGAGCAGTACTTC.

The chain employs TRBV15 and TRBJ2-1, with TRBD1 matching over 10 bases. J lost 8 bases, V lost 5 bases, and 9 bases had no gene match. This CDR3 region has 15 residues. Per the germline V gene, CDR1 is LNHNV and CDR2 is YYDKDF (reference sequence). The DNA of the CDR3 is TGTGCCACCAGCCCCGAGGGACAGGGGATTCATGAGCAGTTCTTC. This sequence encodes CATSPEGQGIHEQFF.

The DNA for the CDR3 is TGTGCTAGTGGTTTGGGAACCGGGACAGATGGCTACACCTTC. Translated: CASGLGTGTDGYTF. The chain joins TRBV12-5 to TRBJ1-2; 7 bases match TRBD1. The V segment lost 1 base and the J segment 6 bases; nucleotides outside the gene matches: 5. The CDR3 has 14 residues. From germline, CDR1 is LGHNT and CDR2 FRNRAP.

The rearrangement links TRBV19 to TRBJ2-3; 10 bases line up with TRBD2. With 2 bases clipped from V and 4 bases from J, the junction kept 6 bases outside the gene matches. Germline V CDR1 and CDR2: LNHDA, SQIVND (reference sequence). There are 16 residues in the CDR3. The CDR3 DNA follows: TGTGCCAGTAGTATAAAACTAGCGGGGCAGGCAGATACGCAGTATTTT. This sequence encodes CASSIKLAGQADTQYF.

The chain recombines TRBV19 with TRBJ1-5; no clear D gene. Between the trimmed V and J ends, which lost 10 bases and 1 base, there was a span of 11 bases. Per germline, CDR1 LNHDA and CDR2 SQIVND (reference sequence). CDR3 length: 13 residues. CDR3 region: CATATKSNQPQHF. CDR3 sequence (DNA): TGTGCCACCGCGACAAAAAGCAATCAGCCCCAGCATTTT.

V gene TRBV7-9 combines with J gene TRBJ1-2; D is perhaps TRBD1 (5 bases). Germline V gene lookup returns CDR1 SEHNR and CDR2 FQNEAQ (reference sequence). Trimming left V 1 base short and J 3 bases short, with 6 bases between. The CDR3 runs to 13 residues. In nucleotides, the CDR3 is TGTGCCAGCAGCTTAGAACAGGACTATGGCTACACCTTC. As protein: CASSLEQDYGYTF. Full variable domain (outside the CDR3, taken from reference TRBV7-9 and TRBJ1-2): DTGVSQNPRHKITKRGQNVTFRCDPISEHNRLYWYRQTLGQGPEFLTYFQNEAQLEKSRLLSDRFSAERPKGSFSTLEIQRTEQGDSAMYLCASSLEQDYGYTFGSGTRLTVV.

This chain connects TRBV4-2 to TRBJ2-5, with D possibly matching TRBD2 (5 bases). V shed 1 base and J shed 0 bases, with 6 bases lying between them. Germline V lookup: CDR1 LGHNA, CDR2 YNFKEQ. This CDR3 comprises 14 residues. CDR3 bases: TGTGCCAGCAGCCAAGCCGGGGACCAAGAGACCCAGTACTTC. It specifies CASSQAGDQETQYF.

The chain links TRBV7-2 to TRBJ1-6; 12 bases fit TRBD1. This CDR3 contains 16 residues. Germline loops: CDR1 SGHTA, CDR2 FQGNSA. V shed 5 bases and J 10 bases; nucleotides not matched to a gene: 9. CDR3 sequence reads: CASSQTGTGGWSPLHF. As DNA, the CDR3 is TGTGCCAGCAGCCAAACAGGGACAGGGGGCTGGTCACCCCTCCACTTT.

The chain is built from TRBV5-4 and TRBJ1-1, with D possibly matching TRBD1 (5 bases). This CDR3 region has 15 residues. V was shortened by 4 bases and J by 1 base, with 14 bases between the two germline ends. Germline-derived CDR1 and CDR2 are SGHNT and YYREEE (reference sequence). DNA for the CDR3: TGTGCCAGCAGCGAAGCAACTGACAGGAACACTGAAGCTTTCTTT. Its protein is CASSEATDRNTEAFF. Filled out from reference TRBV5-4 and TRBJ1-1, the complete variable domain reads ETGVTQSPTHLIKTRGQQVTLRCSSQSGHNTVSWYQQALGQGPQFIFQYYREEENGRGNFPPRFSGLQFPNYSSELNVNALELDDSALYLCASSEATDRNTEAFFGQGTRLTVV.